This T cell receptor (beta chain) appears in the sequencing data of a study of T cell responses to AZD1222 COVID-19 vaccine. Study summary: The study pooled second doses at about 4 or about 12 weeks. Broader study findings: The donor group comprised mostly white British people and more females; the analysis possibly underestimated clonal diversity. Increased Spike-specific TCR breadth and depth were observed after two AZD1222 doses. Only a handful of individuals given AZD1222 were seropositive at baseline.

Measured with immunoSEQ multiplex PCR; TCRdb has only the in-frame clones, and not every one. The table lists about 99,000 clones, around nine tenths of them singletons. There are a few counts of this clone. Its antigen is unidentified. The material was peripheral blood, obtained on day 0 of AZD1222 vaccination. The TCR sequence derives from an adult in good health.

The CDR3 bases are TGTGCCAGCAGCCAAAGACGTATTGACCTGGACGGCCGGACCTACGAGCAGTACTTC. It encodes CASSQRRIDLDGRTYEQYF. This chain joins TRBV3-1 (or the pseudogene TRBV3-2) and TRBJ2-7; D unresolved. This CDR3 is 19 amino acids long. Trimming took off 2 bases at V and 2 bases at J, with 25 bases between the two ends. Germline CDR1 and CDR2: LGHDT and YNNKEL (reference sequence).